These T cell receptor beta chains were read from a single sample in a study of beta chain features in type 1 diabetes. Method: immunoSEQ multiplex PCR; TCRdb's copy keeps in-frame clones and lacks some. The sample shows under 900,000 clones, roughly a sixth of them seen only once. The material sequenced was naive CD4+ T cells from blood. These receptors came from a woman aged 18-30 years in good health. The CDR3 runs from the conserved cysteine through the conserved F or W. D genes are given only for firm matches. Some rows mark clone size as missing; the rest say once, few, many or name a class of expanded clone.

J | D | length | size | V | DNA | CDR3
TRBJ1-5 | - | 15 | few | TRBV5-1 | TGCGCCAGCAGCCCCGAGGGGAGAGTGAATCAGCCCCAGCATTTT | CASSPEGRVNQPQHF
TRBJ2-7 | TRBD2 | 12 | - | TRBV29-1 | TGCAGCGCTACTACTAGCGGCTACGAGCAGTACTTC | CSATTSGYEQYF
TRBJ2-7 | - | 11 | - | TRBV5-1 | TGCGCCAGCAGCCTTACCTACGAGCAGTACTTC | CASSLTYEQYF
TRBJ2-7 | - | 16 | - | TRBV6-5 | TGTGCCAGCAGTTACTCGATGAGGGGCGGCATCTACGAGCAGTACTTC | CASSYSMRGGIYEQYF
TRBJ2-3 | - | 15 | - | TRBV6-8 | TGTGCCAACCGCGAGGGGAGCGGGAGCACAGATACGCAGTATTTT | CANREGSGSTDTQYF
TRBJ2-7 | - | 11 | few | TRBV15 | TGTGCCACCAGCCGGGGATACGAGCAGTACTTC | CATSRGYEQYF
TRBJ2-5 | TRBD2 | 14 | few | TRBV9 | TGTGCCAGCAGCGCCGAGCGGGAGTCAGAGACCCAGTACTTC | CASSAERESETQYF
TRBJ2-7 | - | 15 | few | TRBV9 | TGTGCCAGCAGCCCCGCGTTTACAGGATACTACGAGCAGTACTTC | CASSPAFTGYYEQYF
TRBJ2-2 | - | 13 | few | TRBV7-2 | TGTGCCAGCAGCTCTCGGGGTTCCGGGGAGCTGTTTTTT | CASSSRGSGELFF
TRBJ2-1 | - | 14 | - | TRBV11-2 | TGTGCCAGCCACCGGGACGGGAGCCCCGGGGAGCAGTTCTTC | CASHRDGSPGEQFF
TRBJ2-7 | TRBD1 | 14 | few | TRBV28 | TGTGCCAGCAGTTTACCAGGGGGATCCTACGAGCAGTACTTC | CASSLPGGSYEQYF
TRBJ2-5 | - | 15 | few | TRBV6-1 | TGTGCCAGCAGGAGAACTGGGCGCGCTGCAGAGACCCAGTACTTC | CASRRTGRAAETQYF
TRBJ1-2 | - | 15 | - | TRBV18 | TGTGCCAGCTCACTACTAGACAGCCCTAACTATGGCTACACCTTC | CASSLLDSPNYGYTF
TRBJ2-1 | TRBD2 | 16 | - | TRBV28 | TGTGCCAGCAGTCCGGCTGGGGGAGGGACTTACAATGAGCAGTTCTTC | CASSPAGGGTYNEQFF
TRBJ1-1 | - | 16 | few | TRBV11-1 | TGTGCCAGCAGCATTACTTTGGACCGACCCGTTGGTGAAGCTTTCTTT | CASSITLDRPVGEAFF
TRBJ2-1 | - | 11 | - | TRBV7-9 | TGTGCCAGCAGCAGAAACAATGAGCAGTTCTTC | CASSRNNEQFF
TRBJ2-3 | TRBD2 | 14 | - | TRBV11-1 | TGTGCCAGCAGCCCTAGCGGGAGTGTGGGTACGCAGTATTTT | CASSPSGSVGTQYF
TRBJ2-6 | TRBD2 | 21 | - | TRBV10-3 | TGTGCCATCAGTGTGTCGCTCGGACTAGCGGGAGGGCCAGGCGGGGCCAACGTCCTGACTTTC | CAISVSLGLAGGPGGANVLTF
TRBJ2-4 | - | 16 | - | TRBV6-6 | TGTGCCAGCAGTTACTCGCAGGGAAGGGTTAAAAACATTCAGTACTTC | CASSYSQGRVKNIQYF
TRBJ2-5 | - | 13 | - | TRBV7-2 | TGTGCCAGCAGCTTTCTTTACACGGAGACCCAGTACTTC | CASSFLYTETQYF
TRBJ2-1 | - | 13 | - | TRBV11-1 | TGTGCCAGCAGCTTTACAGAACAATATGAGCAGTTCTTC | CASSFTEQYEQFF
TRBJ2-1 | - | 14 | few | TRBV18 | TGTGCCAGCTCACCACCCAGTCCAGTGGGTGAGCAGTTCTTC | CASSPPSPVGEQFF
TRBJ2-2 | - | 16 | once | TRBV27 | TGTGCCAGCAGTTTATCGAACGGGGGCCTCACCGGGGAGCTGTTTTTT | CASSLSNGGLTGELFF
TRBJ2-3 | - | 14 | few | TRBV7-6 | TGTGCCAGCAGCTCCCTTCCGACCTCAGATACGCAGTATTTT | CASSSLPTSDTQYF
TRBJ1-2 | - | 14 | - | TRBV7-9 | TGTGCCAGCAGCTTAAGGATGGATAACTATGGCTACACCTTC | CASSLRMDNYGYTF
TRBJ2-1 | - | 12 | - | TRBV9 | TGTGCCAGCAGCTTGACAGGCAATGAGCAGTTCTTC | CASSLTGNEQFF
TRBJ1-5 | - | 14 | - | TRBV7-2 | TGTGCCAGCAGCTTAGATCAGGGGAGACAGCCCCAGCATTTT | CASSLDQGRQPQHF
TRBJ2-1 | TRBD2 | 18 | - | TRBV4-1 | TGCGCCAGCAGCCAAGGGTTAAGGGTAGCGGGAGGGATGAATGAGCAGTTCTTC | CASSQGLRVAGGMNEQFF
TRBJ2-5 | - | 14 | - | TRBV5-1 | TGCGCCAGCAGCTTGGGTCAGGCTAGGGAGACCCAGTACTTC | CASSLGQARETQYF
TRBJ2-1 | - | 10 | few | TRBV20-1 | TGCAGTGCCCAGGGGCATGAGCAGTTCTTC | CSAQGHEQFF
TRBJ2-1 | - | 16 | - | TRBV7-3 | TGTGCCAGCAGCTTAACTGGAGGGTCGCCCGGGTATGAGCAGTTCTTC | CASSLTGGSPGYEQFF
TRBJ2-6 | - | 16 | - | TRBV6-5 | TGTGCCAGCAGTTACTCGAGTGGCTCTGGGGCCAACGTCCTGACTTTC | CASSYSSGSGANVLTF
TRBJ1-1 | TRBD1 | 15 | - | TRBV7-2 | TGTGCCAGCAGCTCCCGGACAGGCGTAAACACTGAAGCTTTCTTT | CASSSRTGVNTEAFF
TRBJ2-5 | TRBD2 | 15 | - | TRBV7-2 | TGTGCCAGCGGAGCGGGAGCCGCGGCGCAAGAGACCCAGTACTTC | CASGAGAAAQETQYF
TRBJ2-1 | - | 15 | few | TRBV28 | TGTGCCAGCAGTTTAGGCGGAAGCTCCTACAATGAGCAGTTCTTC | CASSLGGSSYNEQFF